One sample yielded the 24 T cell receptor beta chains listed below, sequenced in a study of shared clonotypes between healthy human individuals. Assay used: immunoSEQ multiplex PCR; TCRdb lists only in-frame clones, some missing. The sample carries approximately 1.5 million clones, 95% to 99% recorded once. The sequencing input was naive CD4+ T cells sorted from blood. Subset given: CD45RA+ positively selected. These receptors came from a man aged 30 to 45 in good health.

The chain's CDR3 is CASSAHRVLSNQPQHF. Written as DNA, the CDR3 is TGTGCCAGCAGTGCGCACAGGGTGTTGAGCAATCAGCCCCAGCATTTT. The rearrangement uses TRBV28 and TRBJ1-5; D perhaps matches TRBD1 (6 bases). The CDR3 length is 16 residues. Germline assignment: CDR1 MDHEN and CDR2 SYDVKM. V was pared by 5 bases and J by 1 base, with 15 bases between.

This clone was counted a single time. Here the CDR3 reads CASTPTGDEGGELFF. As DNA, the CDR3 is TGTGCCAGCACACCGACAGGGGACGAGGGCGGGGAGCTGTTTTTT. The V call is TRBV25-1, the J call TRBJ2-2; 8 nucleotides agree with TRBD1. CDR1 and CDR2 from the germline V gene are MGHDK and SYGVNS. The CDR3 is 15 residues long. V lost 7 bases to trimming and J lost 7 bases; unmatched junction nucleotides: 11. The entire variable domain, with the rest obtained from reference TRBV25-1 and TRBJ2-2, is as follows: EADIYQTPRYLVIGTGKKITLECSQTMGHDKMYWYQQDPGMELHLIHYSYGVNSTEKGDLSSESTVSRIRTEHFPLTLESARPSHTSQYLCASTPTGDEGGELFFGEGSRLTVL.

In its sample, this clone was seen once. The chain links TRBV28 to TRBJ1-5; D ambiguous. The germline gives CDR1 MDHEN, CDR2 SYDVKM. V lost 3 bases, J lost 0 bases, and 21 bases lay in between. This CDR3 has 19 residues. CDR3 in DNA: TGTGCCAGCAGTTTTCATGGCGGGATGGGAAGAGATAGCAATCAGCCCCAGCATTTT. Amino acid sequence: CASSFHGGMGRDSNQPQHF.

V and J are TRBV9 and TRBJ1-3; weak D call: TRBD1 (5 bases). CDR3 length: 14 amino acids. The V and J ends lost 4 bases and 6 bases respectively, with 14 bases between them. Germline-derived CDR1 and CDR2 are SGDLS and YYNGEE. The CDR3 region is CASSLGGTENTIYF. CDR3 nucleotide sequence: TGTGCCAGCAGCCTCGGGGGGACTGAAAACACCATATATTTT.

For the CDR3, the DNA is TGTGCCAGCAGCTCCCCTAGAGCCTACAATGAGCAGTTCTTC. It encodes CASSSPRAYNEQFF. The rearrangement uses TRBV11-2 and TRBJ2-1, with D uncertain. This CDR3 spans 14 amino acids. Looked up from germline, CDR1 is SGHAT and CDR2 is FQNNGV. Trimming left V 4 bases short and J 2 bases short, with 9 bases between.

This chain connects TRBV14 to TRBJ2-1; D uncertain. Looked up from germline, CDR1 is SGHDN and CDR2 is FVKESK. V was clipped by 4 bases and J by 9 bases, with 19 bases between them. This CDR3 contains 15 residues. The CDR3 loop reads CASSLRSLSGVEQFF. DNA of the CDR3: TGTGCCAGCAGCCTACGGAGCCTTTCCGGCGTTGAGCAGTTCTTC.

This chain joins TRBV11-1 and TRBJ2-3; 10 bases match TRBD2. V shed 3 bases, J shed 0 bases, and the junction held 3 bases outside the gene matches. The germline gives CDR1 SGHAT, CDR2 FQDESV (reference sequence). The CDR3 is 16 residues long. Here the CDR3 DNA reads TGTGCCAGCAGCTTTCAACTAGCGGGGAGCACAGATACGCAGTATTTT. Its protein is CASSFQLAGSTDTQYF.

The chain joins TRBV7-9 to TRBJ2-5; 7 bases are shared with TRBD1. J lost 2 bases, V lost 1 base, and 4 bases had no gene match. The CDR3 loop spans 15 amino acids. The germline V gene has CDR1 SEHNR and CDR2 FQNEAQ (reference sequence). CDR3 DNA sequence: TGTGCCAGCAGCTTAGGTAGGACAGGACAAGAGACCCAGTACTTC. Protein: CASSLGRTGQETQYF.

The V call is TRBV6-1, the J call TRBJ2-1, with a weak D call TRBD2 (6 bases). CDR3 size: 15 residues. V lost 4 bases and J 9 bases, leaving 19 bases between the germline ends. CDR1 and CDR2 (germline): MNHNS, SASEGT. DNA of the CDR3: TGTGCCAGCAGTGTGGAGGGAGGCGGGGTAGGTGAGCAGTTCTTC. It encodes CASSVEGGGVGEQFF.

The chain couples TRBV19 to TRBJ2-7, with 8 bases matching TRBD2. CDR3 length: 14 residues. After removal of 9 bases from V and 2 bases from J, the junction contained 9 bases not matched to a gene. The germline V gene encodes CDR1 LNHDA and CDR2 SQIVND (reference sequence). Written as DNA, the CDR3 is TGTGCCAGCCGGACTAGCTCGGGTCCCTACGAGCAGTACTTC. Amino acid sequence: CASRTSSGPYEQYF.

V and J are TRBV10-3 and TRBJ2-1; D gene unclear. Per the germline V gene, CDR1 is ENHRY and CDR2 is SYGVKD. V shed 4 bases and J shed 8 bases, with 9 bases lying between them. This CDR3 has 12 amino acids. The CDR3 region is CAISGGLDEQFF. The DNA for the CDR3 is TGTGCCATCAGTGGGGGATTGGATGAGCAGTTCTTC.

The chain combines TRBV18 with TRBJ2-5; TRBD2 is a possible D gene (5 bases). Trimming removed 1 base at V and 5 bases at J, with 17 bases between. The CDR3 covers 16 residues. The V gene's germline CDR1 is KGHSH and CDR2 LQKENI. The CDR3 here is CASSPLRTAGGETQYF. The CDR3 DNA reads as TGTGCCAGCTCACCACTTCGTACGGCGGGTGGGGAGACCCAGTACTTC.

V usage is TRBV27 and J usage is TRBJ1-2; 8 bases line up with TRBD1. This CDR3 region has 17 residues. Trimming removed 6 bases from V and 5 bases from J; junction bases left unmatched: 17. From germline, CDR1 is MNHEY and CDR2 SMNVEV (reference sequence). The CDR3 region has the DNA TGTGCCAGCAGCGGCCTCTCCGGGACAGGCATAACATATGGCTACACCTTC. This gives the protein CASSGLSGTGITYGYTF.

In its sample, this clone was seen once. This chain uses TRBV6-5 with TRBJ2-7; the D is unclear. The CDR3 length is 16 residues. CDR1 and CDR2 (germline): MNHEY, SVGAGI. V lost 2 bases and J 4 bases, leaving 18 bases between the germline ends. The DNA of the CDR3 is TGTGCCAGCAGTTACCCACCATCGTCTGACTTTTACGAGCAGTACTTC. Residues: CASSYPPSSDFYEQYF.

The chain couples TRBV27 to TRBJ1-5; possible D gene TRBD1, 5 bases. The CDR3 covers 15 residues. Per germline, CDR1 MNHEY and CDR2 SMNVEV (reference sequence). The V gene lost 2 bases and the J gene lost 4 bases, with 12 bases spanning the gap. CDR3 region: CASSLRGFRNQPQHF. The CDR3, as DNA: TGTGCCAGCAGTTTAAGGGGTTTTAGGAATCAGCCCCAGCATTTT.

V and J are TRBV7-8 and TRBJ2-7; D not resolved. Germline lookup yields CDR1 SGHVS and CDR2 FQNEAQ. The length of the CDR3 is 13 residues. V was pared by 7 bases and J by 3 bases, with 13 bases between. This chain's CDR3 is CASTGAGHYEQYF. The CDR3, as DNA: TGTGCCAGCACCGGTGCAGGCCACTACGAGCAGTACTTC. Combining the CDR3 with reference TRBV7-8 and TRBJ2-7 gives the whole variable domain GAGVSQSPRYKVAKRGQDVALRCDPISGHVSLFWYQQALGQGPEFLTYFQNEAQLDKSGLPSDRFFAERPEGSVSTLKIQRTQQEDSAVYLCASTGAGHYEQYFGPGTRLTVT.

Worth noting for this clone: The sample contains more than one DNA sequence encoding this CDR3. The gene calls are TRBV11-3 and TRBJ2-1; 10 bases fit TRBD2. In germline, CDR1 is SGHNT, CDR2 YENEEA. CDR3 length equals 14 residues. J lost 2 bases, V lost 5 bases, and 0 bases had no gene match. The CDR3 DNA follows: TGTGCCAGCAGCACTAGCGGGGCCTACAATGAGCAGTTCTTC. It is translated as CASSTSGAYNEQFF. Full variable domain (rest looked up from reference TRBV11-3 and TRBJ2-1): EAGVVQSPRYKIIEKKQPVAFWCNPISGHNTLYWYLQNLGQGPELLIRYENEEAVDDSQLPKDRFSAERLKGVDSTLKIQPAELGDSAVYLCASSTSGAYNEQFFGPGTRLTVL.

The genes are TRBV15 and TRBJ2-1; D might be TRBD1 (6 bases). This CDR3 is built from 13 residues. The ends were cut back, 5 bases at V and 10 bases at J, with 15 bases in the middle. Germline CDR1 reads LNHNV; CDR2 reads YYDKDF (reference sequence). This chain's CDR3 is CATSFRRTGEQFF. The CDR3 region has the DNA TGTGCCACCAGCTTCCGTCGTACAGGGGAGCAGTTCTTC. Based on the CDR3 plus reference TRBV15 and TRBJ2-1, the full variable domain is DAMVIQNPRYQVTQFGKPVTLSCSQTLNHNVMYWYQQKSSQAPKLLFHYYDKDFNNEADTPDNFQSRRPNTSFCFLDIRSPGLGDTAMYLCATSFRRTGEQFFGPGTRLTVL.

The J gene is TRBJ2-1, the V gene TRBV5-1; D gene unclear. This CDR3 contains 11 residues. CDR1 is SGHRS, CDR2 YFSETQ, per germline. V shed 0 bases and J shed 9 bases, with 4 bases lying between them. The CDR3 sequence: CASSLEFEQFF. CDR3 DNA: TGCGCCAGCAGCTTGGAATTTGAGCAGTTCTTC.

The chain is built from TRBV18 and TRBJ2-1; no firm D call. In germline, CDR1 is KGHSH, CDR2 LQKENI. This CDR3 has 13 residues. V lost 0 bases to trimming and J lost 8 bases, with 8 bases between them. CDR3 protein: CASSPPLGYEQFF. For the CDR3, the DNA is TGTGCCAGCTCACCACCGTTAGGCTATGAGCAGTTCTTC.

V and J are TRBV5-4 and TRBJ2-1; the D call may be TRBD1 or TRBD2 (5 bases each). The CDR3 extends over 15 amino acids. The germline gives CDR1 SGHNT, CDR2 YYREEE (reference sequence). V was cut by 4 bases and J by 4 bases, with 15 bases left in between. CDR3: CASSPHDGAYNEQFF. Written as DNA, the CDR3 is TGTGCCAGCAGCCCCCACGACGGGGCTTACAATGAGCAGTTCTTC.

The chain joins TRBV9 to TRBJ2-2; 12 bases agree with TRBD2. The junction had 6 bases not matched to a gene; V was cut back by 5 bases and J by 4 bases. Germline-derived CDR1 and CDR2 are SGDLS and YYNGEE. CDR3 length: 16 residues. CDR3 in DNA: TGTGCCAGCAGTGGACTAGCGGGATGGGGCACCGGGGAGCTGTTTTTT. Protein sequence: CASSGLAGWGTGELFF.

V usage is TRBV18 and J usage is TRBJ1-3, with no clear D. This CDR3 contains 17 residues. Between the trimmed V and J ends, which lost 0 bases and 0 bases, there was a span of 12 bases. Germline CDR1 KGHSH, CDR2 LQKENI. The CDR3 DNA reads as TGTGCCAGCTCACCACCGTTAGCCTTTAGCTCTGGAAACACCATATATTTT. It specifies CASSPPLAFSSGNTIYF.

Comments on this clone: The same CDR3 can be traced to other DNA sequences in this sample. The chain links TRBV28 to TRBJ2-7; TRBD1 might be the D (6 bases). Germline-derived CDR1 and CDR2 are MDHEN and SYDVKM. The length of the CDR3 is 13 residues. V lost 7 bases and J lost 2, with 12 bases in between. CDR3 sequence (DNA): TGTGCCAGCACGAAACCAGGGGCCTACGAGCAGTACTTC. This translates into CASTKPGAYEQYF.